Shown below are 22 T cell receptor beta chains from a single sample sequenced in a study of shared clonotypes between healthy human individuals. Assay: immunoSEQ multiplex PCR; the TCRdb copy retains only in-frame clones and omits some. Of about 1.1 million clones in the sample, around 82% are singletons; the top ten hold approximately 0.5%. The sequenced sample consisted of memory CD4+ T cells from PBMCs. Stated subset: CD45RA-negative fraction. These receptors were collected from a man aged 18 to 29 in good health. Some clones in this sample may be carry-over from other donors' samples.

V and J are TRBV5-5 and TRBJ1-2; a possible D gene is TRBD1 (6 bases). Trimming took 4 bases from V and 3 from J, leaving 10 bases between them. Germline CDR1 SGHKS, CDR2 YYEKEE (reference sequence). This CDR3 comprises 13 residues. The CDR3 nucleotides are TGTGCCAGCAGCGAACAGGGTGACTATGGCTACACCTTC. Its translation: CASSEQGDYGYTF.

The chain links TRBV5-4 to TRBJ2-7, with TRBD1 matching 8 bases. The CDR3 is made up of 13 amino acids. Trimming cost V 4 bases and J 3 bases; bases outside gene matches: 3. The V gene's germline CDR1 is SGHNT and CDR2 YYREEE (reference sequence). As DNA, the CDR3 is TGTGCCAGCAGCGGACAGGGAAGCTACGAGCAGTACTTC. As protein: CASSGQGSYEQYF.

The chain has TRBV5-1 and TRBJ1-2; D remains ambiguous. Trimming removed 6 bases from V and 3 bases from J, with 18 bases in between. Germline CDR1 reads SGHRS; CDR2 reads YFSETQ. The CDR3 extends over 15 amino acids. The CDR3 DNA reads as TGCGCCAGCACCCCCTCCGCGCAGAAACACTATGGCTACACCTTC. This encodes CASTPSAQKHYGYTF.

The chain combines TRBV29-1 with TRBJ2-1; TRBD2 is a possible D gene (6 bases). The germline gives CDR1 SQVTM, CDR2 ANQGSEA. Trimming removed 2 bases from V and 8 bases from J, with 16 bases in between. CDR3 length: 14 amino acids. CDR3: CSVERKLARDEQFF. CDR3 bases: TGCAGCGTTGAACGTAAACTAGCAAGGGATGAGCAGTTCTTC.

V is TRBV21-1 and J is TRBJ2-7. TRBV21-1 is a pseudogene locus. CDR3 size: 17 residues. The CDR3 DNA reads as TGTGCCAGCAGCAAAGCTCCAAGGACGCCTAACTCCTACGAGCAGTACTTC. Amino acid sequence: CASSKAPRTPNSYEQYF.

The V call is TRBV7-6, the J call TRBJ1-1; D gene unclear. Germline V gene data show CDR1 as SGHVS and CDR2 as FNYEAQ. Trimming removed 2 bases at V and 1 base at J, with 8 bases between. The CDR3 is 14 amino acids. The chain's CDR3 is CASSLSRGNTEAFF. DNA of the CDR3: TGTGCCAGCAGCTTATCTCGTGGGAACACTGAAGCTTTCTTT.

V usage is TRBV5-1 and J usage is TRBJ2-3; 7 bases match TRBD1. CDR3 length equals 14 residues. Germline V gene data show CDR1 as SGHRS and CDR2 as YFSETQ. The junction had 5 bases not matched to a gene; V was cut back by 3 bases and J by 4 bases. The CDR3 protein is CASSSDRLPDTQYF. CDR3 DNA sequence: TGCGCCAGCAGCTCGGACAGGCTACCAGATACGCAGTATTTT.

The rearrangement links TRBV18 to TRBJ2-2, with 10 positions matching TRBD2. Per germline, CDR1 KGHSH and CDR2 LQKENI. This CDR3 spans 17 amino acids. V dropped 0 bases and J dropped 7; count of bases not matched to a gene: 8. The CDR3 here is CASSPPHVAGGSGELFF. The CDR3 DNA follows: TGTGCCAGCTCACCACCGCATGTAGCGGGAGGTAGCGGGGAGCTGTTTTTT.

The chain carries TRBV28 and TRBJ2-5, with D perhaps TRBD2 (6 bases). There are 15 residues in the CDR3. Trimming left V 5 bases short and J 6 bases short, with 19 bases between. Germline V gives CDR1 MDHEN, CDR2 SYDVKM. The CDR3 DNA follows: TGTGCCAGCAGTCAGGCGGGACTTAGCATGCAGACCCAGTACTTC. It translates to CASSQAGLSMQTQYF.

CDR3: CASSQAMGLEQFF. Written as DNA, the CDR3 is TGCGCCAGCAGCCAAGCTATGGGTTTGGAGCAGTTCTTC. The chain carries TRBV4-1 and TRBJ2-1; D is ambiguous. The CDR3 is 13 amino acids. CDR1 MGHRA and CDR2 YSYEKL come from the germline V gene. V lost 1 base, J lost 10 bases, and 11 bases lay in between.

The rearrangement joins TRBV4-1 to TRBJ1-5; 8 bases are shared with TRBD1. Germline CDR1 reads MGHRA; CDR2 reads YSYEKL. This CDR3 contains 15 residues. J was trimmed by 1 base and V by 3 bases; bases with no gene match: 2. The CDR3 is CASSQGDRSNQPQHF. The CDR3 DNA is TGCGCCAGCAGCCAGGGGGACAGGAGCAATCAGCCCCAGCATTTT.

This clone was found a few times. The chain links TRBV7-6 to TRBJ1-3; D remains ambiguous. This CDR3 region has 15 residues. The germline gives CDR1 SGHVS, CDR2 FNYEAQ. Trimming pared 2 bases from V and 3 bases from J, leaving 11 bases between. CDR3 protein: CASSLLSRGGNTIYF. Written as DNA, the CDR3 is TGTGCCAGCAGCTTACTTTCGCGGGGTGGAAACACCATATATTTT. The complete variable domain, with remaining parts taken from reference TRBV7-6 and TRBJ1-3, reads GAGVSQSPRYKVTKRGQDVALRCDPISGHVSLYWYRQALGQGPEFLTYFNYEAQQDKSGLPNDRFSAERPEGSISTLTIQRTEQRDSAMYRCASSLLSRGGNTIYFGEGSWLTVV.

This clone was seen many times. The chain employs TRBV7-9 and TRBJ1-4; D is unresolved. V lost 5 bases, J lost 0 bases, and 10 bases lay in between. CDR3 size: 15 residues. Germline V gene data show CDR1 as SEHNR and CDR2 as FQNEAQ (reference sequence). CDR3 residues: CASSPRRATNEKLFF. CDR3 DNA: TGTGCCAGCAGCCCACGTCGTGCAACTAATGAAAAACTGTTTTTT.

The DNA for the CDR3 is TGTGCCAGCAGCGTTGGGGCGAGACAAGAGACCCAGTACTTC. It codes for CASSVGARQETQYF. V is TRBV13 and J is TRBJ2-5; D perhaps matches TRBD1 (5 bases). Germline loops: CDR1 PRHDT, CDR2 FYEKMQ (reference sequence). The ends were cut back, 5 bases at V and 2 bases at J, with 12 bases in the middle. The CDR3 sequence is 14 residues long.

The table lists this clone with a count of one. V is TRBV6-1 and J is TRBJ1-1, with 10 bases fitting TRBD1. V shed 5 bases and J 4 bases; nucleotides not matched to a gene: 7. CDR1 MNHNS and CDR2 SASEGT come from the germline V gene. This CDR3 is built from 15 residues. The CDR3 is CASSHRQGATTEAFF. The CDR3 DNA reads TGTGCCAGCAGTCATCGACAGGGGGCGACCACTGAAGCTTTCTTT.

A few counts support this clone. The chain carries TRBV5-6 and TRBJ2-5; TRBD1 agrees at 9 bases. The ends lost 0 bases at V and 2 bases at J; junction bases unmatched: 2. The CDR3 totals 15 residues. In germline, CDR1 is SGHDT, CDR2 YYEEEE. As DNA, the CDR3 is TGTGCCAGCAGCTTGGAGACAGGGGGACAAGAGACCCAGTACTTC. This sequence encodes CASSLETGGQETQYF.

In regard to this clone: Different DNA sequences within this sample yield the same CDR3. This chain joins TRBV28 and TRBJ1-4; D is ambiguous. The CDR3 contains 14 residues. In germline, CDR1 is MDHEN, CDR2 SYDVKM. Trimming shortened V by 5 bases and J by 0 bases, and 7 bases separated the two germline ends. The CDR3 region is CASSTGATNEKLFF. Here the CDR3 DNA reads TGTGCCAGCAGTACGGGAGCAACTAATGAAAAACTGTTTTTT.

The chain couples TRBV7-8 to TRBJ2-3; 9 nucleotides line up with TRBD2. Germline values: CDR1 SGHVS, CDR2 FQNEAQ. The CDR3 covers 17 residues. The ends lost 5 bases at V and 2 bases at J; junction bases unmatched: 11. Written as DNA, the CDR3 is TGTGCCAGCAGCATCCTAGGCGGGAGGGCCTCCACAGATACGCAGTATTTT. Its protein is CASSILGGRASTDTQYF.

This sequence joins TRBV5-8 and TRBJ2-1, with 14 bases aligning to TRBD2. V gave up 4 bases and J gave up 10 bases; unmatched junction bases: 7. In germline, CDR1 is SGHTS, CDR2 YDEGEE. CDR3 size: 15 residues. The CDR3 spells CASSPGLAGVEEQFF. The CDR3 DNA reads TGTGCCAGCAGCCCGGGACTAGCGGGAGTGGAGGAGCAGTTCTTC.

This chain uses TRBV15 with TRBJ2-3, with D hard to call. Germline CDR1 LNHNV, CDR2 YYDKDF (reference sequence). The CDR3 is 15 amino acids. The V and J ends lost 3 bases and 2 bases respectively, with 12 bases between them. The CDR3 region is CATSSPTINTDTQYF. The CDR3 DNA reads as TGTGCCACCAGCAGCCCGACGATAAACACAGATACGCAGTATTTT. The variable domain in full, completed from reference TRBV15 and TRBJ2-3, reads DAMVIQNPRYQVTQFGKPVTLSCSQTLNHNVMYWYQQKSSQAPKLLFHYYDKDFNNEADTPDNFQSRRPNTSFCFLDIRSPGLGDTAMYLCATSSPTINTDTQYFGPGTRLTVL.

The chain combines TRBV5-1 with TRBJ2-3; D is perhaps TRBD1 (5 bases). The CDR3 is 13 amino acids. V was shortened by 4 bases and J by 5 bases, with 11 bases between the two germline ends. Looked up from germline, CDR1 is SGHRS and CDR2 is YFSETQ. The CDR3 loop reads CASSQQAEDTQYF. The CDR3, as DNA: TGCGCCAGCAGCCAACAGGCGGAAGATACGCAGTATTTT.

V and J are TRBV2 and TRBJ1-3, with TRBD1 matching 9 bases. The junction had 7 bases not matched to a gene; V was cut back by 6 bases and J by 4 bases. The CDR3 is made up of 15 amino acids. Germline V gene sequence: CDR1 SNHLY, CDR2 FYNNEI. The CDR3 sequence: CASSGGDRDGNTIYF. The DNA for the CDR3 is TGTGCCAGCAGCGGGGGGGACAGGGACGGAAACACCATATATTTT.